What follows are 18 T cell receptor beta chains derived from one specimen sequenced in a study of blood T cell repertoires in COVID-19. Method: immunoSEQ multiplex PCR; TCRdb's copy keeps in-frame clones and lacks some. The sample carries about 160,000 clones, roughly 71% recorded once. What was sequenced was peripheral blood. The receptors were gathered from a woman of 80 years or more with acute or convalescent COVID-19.

CDR3 amino acids: CASSLRSMNTEAFF. In DNA form, the CDR3 reads TGTGCCAGCAGTCTAAGGAGCATGAACACTGAAGCTTTCTTT. The chain joins TRBV6-5 to TRBJ1-1; D call uncertain. The length of the CDR3 is 14 residues. V shed 5 bases and J shed 0 bases, with 10 bases lying between them. The germline CDR1 and CDR2 sequences are MNHEY and SVGAGI.

In its sample, this clone was seen a few times. V is TRBV7-2 and J is TRBJ2-5; possibly TRBD1 for D (5 bases). The V gene lost 5 bases and the J gene lost 5 bases, with 18 bases spanning the gap. This CDR3 has 15 residues. Looked up from germline, CDR1 is SGHTA and CDR2 is FQGNSA. The CDR3 sequence: CASSQRWLAGETQYF. As DNA, the CDR3 is TGTGCCAGCAGCCAAAGATGGTTAGCAGGGGAGACCCAGTACTTC.

The chain couples TRBV7-2 to TRBJ1-2; tentatively, D is TRBD1 (6 bases). Per the germline V gene, CDR1 is SGHTA and CDR2 is FQGNSA. The CDR3 extends over 15 amino acids. V shed 1 base and J shed 7 bases, with 16 bases lying between them. The CDR3 nucleotides read TGTGCCAGCAGCTTAGGGGACACCGGGAGGTCTGGCTACACCTTC. Encoded protein: CASSLGDTGRSGYTF. The full variable domain, its missing parts supplied by reference TRBV7-2 and TRBJ1-2, is GAGVSQSPSNKVTEKGKDVELRCDPISGHTALYWYRQSLGQGLEFLIYFQGNSAPDKSGLPSDRFSAERTGGSVSTLTIQRTQQEDSAVYLCASSLGDTGRSGYTFGSGTRLTVV.

The V gene is TRBV20-1, the J gene TRBJ2-6; 8 bases map to TRBD2. The CDR3 extends over 18 amino acids. Germline assignment: CDR1 DFQATT and CDR2 SNEGSKA (reference sequence). Trimming at V came to 3 bases and at J to 1 base, leaving 11 bases not matched to a gene. CDR3 in amino acids: CSASSRGAHPSGANVLTF. The CDR3 DNA reads as TGCAGTGCTAGTTCGCGGGGGGCTCACCCATCTGGGGCCAACGTCCTGACTTTC.

The V gene is TRBV19, the J gene TRBJ2-7, with 8 positions matching TRBD1. The V and J ends lost 3 bases and 4 bases, in that order; junction bases with no gene match: 8. Germline V gene data show CDR1 as LNHDA and CDR2 as SQIVND (reference sequence). This CDR3 is built from 15 residues. The CDR3: CASSISGQAQYEQYF. CDR3 DNA sequence: TGTGCCAGTAGTATTTCGGGACAGGCACAATACGAGCAGTACTTC.

The CDR3 bases are TGTGCCACCAGTGGGGGACAGTATCAGCCCCAGCATTTT. It codes for CATSGGQYQPQHF. This sequence joins TRBV24-1 and TRBJ1-5, with 7 positions matching TRBD1. The CDR3 runs 13 residues. After removal of 5 bases from V and 5 bases from J, the junction contained 2 bases not matched to a gene. Germline CDR1 reads KGHDR; CDR2 reads SFDVKD.

This sequence joins TRBV5-6 and TRBJ2-6; D gene ambiguous. Germline assignment: CDR1 SGHDT and CDR2 YYEEEE. The V gene lost 0 bases and the J gene lost 0 bases, with 10 bases spanning the gap. There are 17 residues in the CDR3. The DNA for the CDR3 is TGTGCCAGCAGCTTGGAGGTCAGACTCTCTGGGGCCAACGTCCTGACTTTC. Protein: CASSLEVRLSGANVLTF.

The V gene is TRBV30, the J gene TRBJ1-1; D is possibly TRBD1 (5 bases). Germline CDR1 is GTSNPN and CDR2 is SVGIG (reference sequence). V shed 2 bases and J shed 0 bases, with 10 bases lying between them. This CDR3 contains 14 residues. CDR3 amino acids: CAWSKGLMNTEAFF. In DNA form, the CDR3 reads TGTGCCTGGAGTAAGGGACTGATGAACACTGAAGCTTTCTTT.

This CDR3 is CATAAGSGDEQFF. CDR3 bases: TGTGCCACCGCCGCGGGCTCGGGGGATGAGCAGTTCTTC. The chain carries TRBV24-1 and TRBJ2-1, with D tentatively TRBD2 (6 bases). Trimming removed 9 bases from V and 8 bases from J, with 16 bases in between. The CDR3 runs to 13 residues. CDR1 is KGHDR and CDR2 is SFDVKD in the germline V gene.

V usage is TRBV18 and J usage is TRBJ1-5; D is unresolved. Trimming stripped 3 bases from V and 3 bases from J, with 6 bases between. The CDR3 is 13 residues long. The V gene's germline CDR1 is KGHSH and CDR2 LQKENI. CDR3 DNA sequence: TGTGCCAGCTCACCCGGGGTCAATCAGCCCCAGCATTTT. Translating gives CASSPGVNQPQHF.

The V and J genes are TRBV6-2 or TRBV6-3 and TRBJ2-7; 7 bases agree with TRBD2. The CDR3 consists of 16 residues. V dropped 6 bases and J dropped 2; count of bases not matched to a gene: 13. Germline V gene lookup returns CDR1 MNHEY and CDR2 SVGEGT. CDR3 protein: CASSLTSGGPTYEQYF. CDR3 sequence (DNA): TGTGCCAGCAGCCTAACTTCGGGAGGCCCCACCTACGAGCAGTACTTC.

The genes are TRBV7-8 and TRBJ1-1, with D possibly matching TRBD1 (6 bases). Germline V gene data show CDR1 as SGHVS and CDR2 as FQNEAQ. This CDR3 contains 15 residues. V lost 7 bases, J lost 5 bases, and 20 bases lay in between. CDR3 amino acids: CASTIGGSGRTEAFF. Here the CDR3 DNA reads TGTGCCAGCACCATAGGGGGTTCGGGGCGGACTGAAGCTTTCTTT.

The V call is TRBV5-1, the J call TRBJ2-2; maybe TRBD1 (5 bases). V was cut by 1 base and J by 1 base, with 5 bases left in between. The CDR3 sequence is 14 residues long. Per the germline V gene, CDR1 is SGHRS and CDR2 is YFSETQ. The CDR3 region has the DNA TGCGCCAGCAGCTTGACAGGGAACACCGGGGAGCTGTTTTTT. Protein: CASSLTGNTGELFF.

This rearrangement joins TRBV7-3 to TRBJ2-3; 7 positions match TRBD1. The germline CDR1 and CDR2 sequences are SGHTA and FQGTGA. V lost 3 bases, J lost 4 bases, and 4 bases stayed unmatched. There are 14 residues in the CDR3. The CDR3 DNA is TGTGCCAGCAGCTTGAGAGACAGGGCAGATACGCAGTATTTT. Its translation: CASSLRDRADTQYF. Full variable domain (remainder filled in from reference TRBV7-3 and TRBJ2-3): GAGVSQTPSNKVTEKGKYVELRCDPISGHTALYWYRQSLGQGPEFLIYFQGTGAADDSGLPNDRFFAVRPEGSVSTLKIQRTERGDSAVYLCASSLRDRADTQYFGPGTRLTVL.

The chain couples TRBV7-9 to TRBJ1-3; D may be TRBD1 (6 bases). The CDR3 is 15 residues long. Between the trimmed V and J ends, which lost 1 base and 7 bases, there was a span of 14 bases. CDR1 is SEHNR and CDR2 is FQNEAQ in the germline V gene (reference sequence). CDR3 DNA sequence: TGTGCCAGCAGCTTAGTTCAGGGGCGAGGTAACACCATATATTTT. Amino acid sequence: CASSLVQGRGNTIYF.

The V gene is TRBV5-4, the J gene TRBJ2-2, with D possibly being TRBD2 (6 bases). The CDR3 is 15 residues long. Looked up from germline, CDR1 is SGHNT and CDR2 is YYREEE (reference sequence). V lost 3 bases, J lost 5 bases, and 14 bases lay in between. In nucleotides, the CDR3 is TGTGCCAGCAGCTCGGGAGAGAGAAATACCGGGGAGCTGTTTTTT. Translation gives CASSSGERNTGELFF.

This rearrangement joins TRBV27 to TRBJ1-2; 8 nucleotides line up with TRBD1. Per germline, CDR1 MNHEY and CDR2 SMNVEV (reference sequence). This CDR3 has 15 amino acids. V was pared by 5 bases and J by 1 base, with 6 bases of the junction left unmatched. In nucleotides, the CDR3 is TGTGCCAGCAGTCCCAGGGACAGGCATAACTATGGCTACACCTTC. The encoded protein is CASSPRDRHNYGYTF.

The chain links TRBV18 to TRBJ2-3; D may be TRBD2 (5 bases). The V end lost 0 bases, the J end lost 6 bases, and 10 bases lay between the germline ends. The CDR3 runs to 14 residues. Germline CDR1 KGHSH, CDR2 LQKENI. The CDR3 spells CASSPPNSEDTQYF. CDR3 bases: TGTGCCAGCTCACCACCGAATAGCGAGGATACGCAGTATTTT.